This T cell receptor beta chain was obtained from a study of CD8+ T cells in alopecia areata. As for the study in general: Among treated patients, oral tofacitinib was administered at 5 to 10 mg twice daily. Findings and caveats of the study: On tofacitinib, scalp and blood still held many of the expanded lesional clones. Normal-skin resident alphabeta T cells also appear among scalp sample sequences.

Treatment specified: oral pan-JAK inhibitor, 5-10 mg twice daily. As part of sample collection, lesional scalp punch biopsies and peripheral blood were taken from alopecia areata patients. RNA, once extracted, was reverse transcribed into cDNA for use as the sequencing template. TCRdb's copy holds only in-frame clones and misses some; the assay was immunoSEQ multiplex PCR. The repertoire holds about 200,000 clones, with roughly 60% as singletons. V shed 0 bases, J shed 2 bases, and the junction held 6 bases outside the gene matches. The CDR3 runs to 17 residues. As regards this clone: Its antigen is not known.

The input for sequencing was CD4+ T cells sorted from blood, taken at week 24, from a patient treated with tofacitinib. This TCR was recovered from a human donor with alopecia areata. The chain has TRBV23-1 and TRBJ2-3, with 9 positions matching TRBD1. TRBV23-1 is marked as an open reading frame, function uncertain. The CDR3 sequence: CASSQSQGQGTTDTQYF. In nucleotides, the CDR3 is TGCGCCAGCAGTCAATCCCAGGGACAGGGTACCACAGATACGCAGTATTTT.